This is a list of T cell receptor beta chains from one sample in a study of cytomegalovirus exposure and HLA in healthy donors. Some clones are missing from TCRdb's copy, which holds only in-frame ones; the method was immunoSEQ multiplex PCR. The repertoire holds about 130,000 clones, about nine tenths seen once, with 1.4% to 1.5% in the top ten. The sequenced sample consisted of PBMCs. The receptors derive from a man aged 30 to 39 in good health and CMV-seronegative. CDR3s include the opening cysteine and the closing phenylalanine or tryptophan. D genes are given only for firm matches. For some rows the clone size is stated as once, few or many, or as a class when expanded; others skip it.

TGTGCCAGCACCCCCGTACCCGGCGGAACCAATGAGCAGTTCTTC	CASTPVPGGTNEQFF	TRBV9	-	-	TRBJ2-1
TGTGCCAGCAGCGTAAGCGGGCCAGCCTTCACAGATACGCAGTATTTT	CASSVSGPAFTDTQYF	TRBV9	-	-	TRBJ2-3
TGTGCCTGGACCGGCGGACAGCATAATTCACCCCTCCACTTT	CAWTGGQHNSPLHF	TRBV30	-	-	TRBJ1-6
TGTGCCAGTAGTATTGGGCAGGAGAACACTGAAGCTTTCTTT	CASSIGQENTEAFF	TRBV19	-	-	TRBJ1-1
TGTGCCAGCAGTGAAAGCGGGACTCAAGGGACCCAGTACTTC	CASSESGTQGTQYF	TRBV6-1	TRBD2	-	TRBJ2-5
TGTGCCAGCAGCCCCCGAGGGCAGGGGGCCGCTGAGACCCAGTACTTC	CASSPRGQGAAETQYF	TRBV9	TRBD1	-	TRBJ2-5
TGTGCCAGCAGTTCGCTTGGCGGGTCAATAGAAGGTGAGCAGTTCTTC	CASSSLGGSIEGEQFF	TRBV6-5	-	-	TRBJ2-1
TGTGCCAGCAGCTTAGGGGACTATGAGCAGTTCTTC	CASSLGDYEQFF	TRBV11-3	-	-	TRBJ2-1
TGTGCCAGCAGCTTGATAAGGGACAGGGGTAATCAGCCCCAGCATTTT	CASSLIRDRGNQPQHF	TRBV5-6	TRBD1	few	TRBJ1-5
TGCGCCAGCAGCCTCACGGCGGGACAGGACGAGCAGTACTTC	CASSLTAGQDEQYF	TRBV5-1	TRBD1	-	TRBJ2-7
TGTGCCAGCAGCTCAACCGGGACAGGGGGAAGGGGCTACACCTTC	CASSSTGTGGRGYTF	TRBV7-8	TRBD1	-	TRBJ1-2
TGCAGCGTATTCGGACAGGGGGCTGGTTTCGAGCAGTACTTC	CSVFGQGAGFEQYF	TRBV29-1	TRBD1	-	TRBJ2-7
TGTGCCTGGAGTGTACCCCCTATCGAGCAGTACTTC	CAWSVPPIEQYF	TRBV30	-	few	TRBJ2-7
TGTGCCAGCAGTCTAGCTCAGGACAGGGTCCACACCTTC	CASSLAQDRVHTF	TRBV2	TRBD1	-	TRBJ1-2
TGTGCCAGTAACCCCGGGACAGGGGGCTACGAGCAGTACTTC	CASNPGTGGYEQYF	TRBV19	TRBD1	-	TRBJ2-7
TGTGCCAGCAGAAGGGGGGGAAGCAATCAGCCCCAGCATTTT	CASRRGGSNQPQHF	TRBV6-5	-	-	TRBJ1-5
TGTGCCAGCAGTGAATGGGATGCGGGGTCCTACAATGAGCAGTTCTTC	CASSEWDAGSYNEQFF	TRBV6-1	-	-	TRBJ2-1
TGTGCCAGCAGCCCCTCAGGGGGTCGGGCGGAGGAAAAACTGTTTTTT	CASSPSGGRAEEKLFF	TRBV9	TRBD1	-	TRBJ1-4
TGTGCCAGCAGTCCCACCGAGTTCAGGGGTAAGCAGTTCTTC	CASSPTEFRGKQFF	TRBV11-2	-	-	TRBJ2-1
TGTGCCACCCGTATAGCGGGAGGACGGGATACGCAGTATTTT	CATRIAGGRDTQYF	TRBV6-5	TRBD2	-	TRBJ2-3
TGTGCCAGCATGCGGGGGGACAATGAGCAGTTCTTC	CASMRGDNEQFF	TRBV2	TRBD2	-	TRBJ2-1
TGTGCCAGTAGTATGGTGACGGGGGAGCAGTTCTTC	CASSMVTGEQFF	TRBV19	-	-	TRBJ2-1
TGTGCCAGCAGATTAGAACTAGCGGGCCCAGATACGCAGTATTTT	CASRLELAGPDTQYF	TRBV2	TRBD2	-	TRBJ2-3
TGTGCCAGCAGTGAAGGTCCGGGAGGGGCTTTCAATGAGCAGTTCTTC	CASSEGPGGAFNEQFF	TRBV6-1	TRBD2	-	TRBJ2-1
TGTGCCAGCAGCTTTGGGGGGGCTCACACCGGGGAGCTGTTTTTT	CASSFGGAHTGELFF	TRBV7-3	-	-	TRBJ2-2
TGCGCCAGCAGCCGGGACACGGGAGGCTCCTACGAGCAGTACTTC	CASSRDTGGSYEQYF	TRBV4-1	-	-	TRBJ2-7
TGTGCCAGCAGCTTGGTGCAGGGCTATGGCTACACCTTC	CASSLVQGYGYTF	TRBV5-4	-	-	TRBJ1-2
TGCGCCAGCGCCTTTACCCGGGGACTCCCGGAGCAGTTCTTC	CASAFTRGLPEQFF	TRBV4-1	-	-	TRBJ2-1
TGTGCCAGCAGCGCTCCGGGGGTTGACGGCTATGGCTACACCTTC	CASSAPGVDGYGYTF	TRBV7-9	-	-	TRBJ1-2
TGTGCCAGCAGTTCGACTCTAGCCAAAAACATTCAGTACTTC	CASSSTLAKNIQYF	TRBV2	-	-	TRBJ2-4
TGCGCCAGCTTTAGCGGAAAGACTGGGCCCGACAATGAGCAGTTCTTC	CASFSGKTGPDNEQFF	TRBV4-1	-	few	TRBJ2-1
TGTGCCAGCATTACCGCTTCCCTGATCGGGGACCAAGAGACCCAGTACTTC	CASITASLIGDQETQYF	TRBV28	-	-	TRBJ2-5
TGTGCCAGCTCACCACAAGTGAGCGATGAAGCTTTCTTT	CASSPQVSDEAFF	TRBV18	-	-	TRBJ1-1
TGTGCCAGCAGTGAAAGAGGGCAGGTTAGAGACATTCAGTACTTC	CASSERGQVRDIQYF	TRBV6-1	-	-	TRBJ2-4
TGTGCCTGGAGTGGAGAGTTTGAAGCTTTCTTT	CAWSGEFEAFF	TRBV30	-	few	TRBJ1-1
TGCGCCAGCAGCTTAACAGGACAGCCCTACGAGCAGTACTTC	CASSLTGQPYEQYF	TRBV5-1	-	-	TRBJ2-7
TGTGCCAGCAGCCCCGGTGCCCGTCCTGGAAACACCATATATTTT	CASSPGARPGNTIYF	TRBV7-2	-	-	TRBJ1-3
TGTGCCAGCAGTTTATTGGGCCTAGCGGGATTGGTGGTCTACAATGAGCAGTTCTTC	CASSLLGLAGLVVYNEQFF	TRBV27	TRBD2	-	TRBJ2-1
TGTGCCACCAGCAGAGACCGTGCGGGACAGCTCGATGAAAAACTGTTTTTT	CATSRDRAGQLDEKLFF	TRBV15	TRBD1	-	TRBJ1-4
TGTGCCAGTAGTAGGAGCGGAAACTATGGCTACACCTTC	CASSRSGNYGYTF	TRBV19	-	-	TRBJ1-2
TGTGCCAGTAGTCGGGTTGGCACTGAAGCTTTCTTT	CASSRVGTEAFF	TRBV19	-	-	TRBJ1-1
TGTGCCAGCAGTTTTGACAGAATCGCGGATACGCAGTATTTT	CASSFDRIADTQYF	TRBV6-5	-	-	TRBJ2-3
TGTGCTAGTGGTACAATAGGACTTACGAACACCGGGGAGCTGTTTTTT	CASGTIGLTNTGELFF	TRBV12-5	-	once	TRBJ2-2
TGCGCCAGCAGCTTTGGGGGCGCTTACGAGCAGTACTTC	CASSFGGAYEQYF	TRBV5-1	-	-	TRBJ2-7
TGTGCCAGCAGCTTGGTTCGGAGCAATCAGCCCCAGCATTTT	CASSLVRSNQPQHF	TRBV5-6	-	-	TRBJ1-5
TGTGCCAGCAGTTGGACTAGTGGTTCCACCGAGCAGTACTTC	CASSWTSGSTEQYF	TRBV2	TRBD2	-	TRBJ2-7
TGTGCCAGCAGATCCGAGGTCGGGGAGCTGTTTTTT	CASRSEVGELFF	TRBV7-6	-	few	TRBJ2-2
TGCGCCAGCAGCGTACAGGGTAACACCGGGGAGCTGTTTTTT	CASSVQGNTGELFF	TRBV5-1	-	-	TRBJ2-2
TGTGCCAGCAGCCCCTCGGGACTCCAGAATCAGCCCCAGCATTTT	CASSPSGLQNQPQHF	TRBV6-5	-	-	TRBJ1-5
TGTGCCAGCAGCGTAGAGGGCCGAGGGCGGACCGGGGAGCTGTTTTTT	CASSVEGRGRTGELFF	TRBV9	-	-	TRBJ2-2
TGTGCCAGCAGCTTGACTTTAACCGGGGAGCTGTTTTTT	CASSLTLTGELFF	TRBV7-3	-	-	TRBJ2-2
TGTGCCAGCAGGACCTCGGGCGCCGGACTAGCGGGAGGTACCAATGAGCAGTTCTTC	CASRTSGAGLAGGTNEQFF	TRBV2	TRBD2	-	TRBJ2-1
TGCGCCAGCTACCCCAGTCCCCTCTTCTCCTACGAGCAGTACTTC	CASYPSPLFSYEQYF	TRBV5-1	-	-	TRBJ2-7
TGTGCCAGCAGCAAACTAGCGGGAACCACCTACAATGAGCAGTTCTTC	CASSKLAGTTYNEQFF	TRBV11-2	TRBD2	-	TRBJ2-1